The clone carrying this T cell receptor (beta chain) has a count of ten or more. What it binds is not known. One entry per CDR3 protein, called by TCRdb with MiXCR from the 5' RACE reads. This sample has roughly 100,000 distinct CDR3 sequences, with roughly 3.2% found just once. The data originate from a study of neurological immune-mediated disorders. Findings and limits, study-wide: One related-CDR3 cluster, identified by phylogenetic grouping, held the repertoires of 18 of 34 multiple sclerosis patients and was a possible signature.

J gave up 4 bases and V 7 bases, and 5 bases lay outside the gene matches. The CDR3 runs 13 residues. Germline CDR1 reads MNHEY; CDR2 reads SVGAGI. This sequence joins TRBV6-5 and TRBJ1-2; 8 bases are shared with TRBD1. The receptor's source is a woman aged 50 to 60 with multiple sclerosis. The specimen sequenced was PBMCs. CDR3 coding DNA: TGTGCCAGCACCGATACAGGGGGCTATGGCTACACCTTC. Translating it yields CASTDTGGYGYTF.